These 28 T cell receptor beta chains came from one sample sequenced in a study of OX40 agonist ivuxolimab in advanced cancers. The data were produced by immunoSEQ multiplex PCR, yet TCRdb's version contains in-frame clones alone and is incomplete. This table holds tens of thousands of clones, roughly 88% found once. Source: CD4+ or CD8+ T cells sorted from blood, taken in a trial of the OX40 agonist ivuxolimab. Source of these receptors: an adult with an advanced solid tumor such as melanoma, head and neck, liver or kidney cancer.

This clone appeared once. The chain couples TRBV5-1 to TRBJ1-1; possibly TRBD1 for D (5 bases). This CDR3 is 15 amino acids long. Germline V CDR1 and CDR2: SGHRS, YFSETQ. V was shortened by 0 bases and J by 1 base, with 10 bases between the two germline ends. The CDR3 is CASSLGDQGNTEAFF. The CDR3 coding sequence is TGCGCCAGCAGCTTGGGGGACCAGGGGAACACTGAAGCTTTCTTT.

J is TRBJ2-3 and V is TRBV5-6; the D call may be TRBD1 or TRBD2 (5 bases each). V was cut by 0 bases and J by 4 bases, with 9 bases left in between. The CDR3 sequence is 14 residues long. Germline V CDR1 and CDR2: SGHDT, YYEEEE. In DNA, the CDR3 is TGTGCCAGCAGCTTGGACAGGCGGGCAGATACGCAGTATTTT. This translates into CASSLDRRADTQYF.

The chain combines TRBV7-2 with TRBJ1-4, with 7 nucleotides matching TRBD1. The V gene end was trimmed by 5 bases and the J gene end by 6 bases; junction bases not matched to a gene: 6. This CDR3 region has 14 residues. Looked up from germline, CDR1 is SGHTA and CDR2 is FQGNSA. CDR3 residues: CASSQGGGDEKLFF. CDR3 nucleotide sequence: TGTGCCAGCAGCCAAGGGGGCGGGGATGAAAAACTGTTTTTT.

The chain is built from TRBV30 and TRBJ1-4; possible D gene TRBD1, 5 bases. V shed 3 bases and J shed 4 bases, with 9 bases lying between them. CDR3 length equals 13 residues. Germline lookup yields CDR1 GTSNPN and CDR2 SVGIG (reference sequence). CDR3 nucleotide sequence: TGTGCCTGGAGGGGGCGGAGTAATGAAAAACTGTTTTTT. As protein: CAWRGRSNEKLFF.

This chain joins TRBV5-1 and TRBJ2-7, with 9 bases matching TRBD2. The CDR3 is made up of 17 amino acids. Germline V gene sequence: CDR1 SGHRS, CDR2 YFSETQ. J gave up 5 bases and V 0 bases, and 12 bases lay outside the gene matches. CDR3 loop: CASSLGGGGASVHEQYF. The CDR3 DNA reads as TGCGCCAGCAGCTTGGGCGGCGGGGGGGCCAGCGTCCACGAGCAGTACTTC. The variable domain in full, completed from reference TRBV5-1 and TRBJ2-7, reads KAGVTQTPRYLIKTRGQQVTLSCSPISGHRSVSWYQQTPGQGLQFLFEYFSETQRNKGNFPGRFSGRQFSNSRSEMNVSTLELGDSALYLCASSLGGGGASVHEQYFGPGTRLTVT.

The rearrangement joins TRBV2 to TRBJ2-3; 8 bases fit TRBD1. The CDR3 extends over 15 amino acids. The germline gives CDR1 SNHLY, CDR2 FYNNEI. J was trimmed by 5 bases and V by 9 bases; bases with no gene match: 13. Written as DNA, the CDR3 is TGTGCCAGTGGGGATGGCAGGGGGCAGGTAGATACGCAGTATTTT. Its protein is CASGDGRGQVDTQYF.

The chain carries TRBV2 and TRBJ2-3; D unresolved. V lost 3 bases to trimming and J lost 0 bases, with 10 bases between them. The germline gives CDR1 SNHLY, CDR2 FYNNEI. This CDR3 region has 15 residues. The CDR3 DNA is TGTGCCAGCAGTGAGATAGGGATTAGCACAGATACGCAGTATTTT. Amino acid sequence: CASSEIGISTDTQYF.

The chain employs TRBV7-2 and TRBJ2-1; D assignment may be TRBD1 or TRBD2 (5 bases each). V was shortened by 5 bases and J by 4 bases, with 9 bases between the two germline ends. This CDR3 is built from 13 residues. Germline V gene lookup returns CDR1 SGHTA and CDR2 FQGNSA. CDR3 sequence reads: CASSVGAYNEQFF. The CDR3 DNA is TGTGCCAGCAGCGTCGGGGCTTACAATGAGCAGTTCTTC.

The V call is TRBV19, the J call TRBJ2-4; maybe TRBD1 (5 bases). V was shortened by 5 bases and J by 12 bases, with 17 bases between the two germline ends. Germline-derived CDR1 and CDR2 are LNHDA and SQIVND (reference sequence). The CDR3 runs to 13 residues. The CDR3 sequence: CASSSRALGGQYF. The CDR3 DNA sequence: TGTGCCAGTAGTTCCAGGGCCTTAGGTGGTCAGTACTTC.

This rearrangement joins TRBV7-8 to TRBJ1-2, with a possible D match to TRBD1 (6 bases). V lost 3 bases and J lost 8, with 16 bases in between. The CDR3 runs to 14 residues. Germline loops: CDR1 SGHVS, CDR2 FQNEAQ. The CDR3 protein is CASSFNREDLGYTF. The CDR3 coding sequence is TGTGCCAGCAGCTTTAACAGGGAGGATTTAGGCTACACCTTC.

This clone was seen a few times. The CDR3 loop reads CASSPRQGGAEAFF. Written as DNA, the CDR3 is TGTGCCAGCAGCCCCCGGCAGGGAGGGGCTGAAGCTTTCTTT. The chain joins TRBV9 to TRBJ1-1; a possible D gene is TRBD1 (5 bases). Germline assignment: CDR1 SGDLS and CDR2 YYNGEE. Trimming stripped 4 bases from V and 6 bases from J, with 16 bases between. This CDR3 is 14 amino acids long.

V and J are TRBV29-1 and TRBJ1-2; D is unresolved. Per germline, CDR1 SQVTM and CDR2 ANQGSEA. V was cut by 7 bases and J by 5 bases, with 5 bases left in between. This CDR3 contains 9 residues. The CDR3 sequence: CSEDYGYTF. The DNA for the CDR3 is TGCAGCGAGGATTATGGCTACACCTTC.

The chain links TRBV27 to TRBJ1-1; D ambiguous. The CDR3 has 13 residues. The V end was cut by 6 bases, the J end by 1 base, with 9 bases between. Germline CDR1 reads MNHEY; CDR2 reads SMNVEV (reference sequence). The CDR3 region is CASRPWENTEAFF. Here the CDR3 DNA reads TGTGCCAGCAGACCGTGGGAGAACACTGAAGCTTTCTTT.

The chain joins TRBV6-5 to TRBJ1-1; D remains unclear. The CDR3 sequence is 13 residues long. Germline V gene data show CDR1 as MNHEY and CDR2 as SVGAGI. Trimming took 0 bases from V and 8 from J, leaving 10 bases between them. CDR3 nucleotide sequence: TGTGCCAGCAGTTACTCCGGGCATGGGGAAGCTTTCTTT. This gives the protein CASSYSGHGEAFF.

The rearrangement uses TRBV5-1 and TRBJ2-3; TRBD1 agrees at 7 bases. The trim removed 2 bases at V and 3 bases at J, leaving 3 bases unmatched. The CDR3 extends over 14 amino acids. CDR1 is SGHRS, CDR2 YFSETQ, per germline. CDR3: CASSFGTETDTQYF. The CDR3 bases are TGCGCCAGCAGCTTCGGGACAGAAACAGATACGCAGTATTTT.

This chain links TRBV10-3 with TRBJ2-7; D perhaps matches TRBD1 (6 bases). The germline gives CDR1 ENHRY, CDR2 SYGVKD. Trimming shortened V by 0 bases and J by 1 base, and 16 bases separated the two germline ends. The CDR3 sequence is 17 residues long. In DNA, the CDR3 is TGTGCCATCAGTGAGTCGGGCCGACAGGTTGGTTCCTACGAGCAGTACTTC. Its protein product is CAISESGRQVGSYEQYF.

V is TRBV12-5 and J is TRBJ1-5, with 7 bases that match TRBD1. This CDR3 has 15 residues. Germline V CDR1 and CDR2: LGHNT, FRNRAP. The trim removed 4 bases at V and 0 bases at J, leaving 3 bases unmatched. This chain's CDR3 is CASGSGQTSNQPQHF. CDR3 sequence (DNA): TGTGCTAGTGGTTCGGGACAGACTAGCAATCAGCCCCAGCATTTT.

The gene calls are TRBV5-4 and TRBJ1-4; perhaps TRBD1 as D (5 bases). The ends were cut back, 1 base at V and 4 bases at J, with 20 bases in the middle. Per the germline V gene, CDR1 is SGHNT and CDR2 is YYREEE (reference sequence). The CDR3 is 18 amino acids. This CDR3 is CASSLSGSRRGSNEKLFF. CDR3 in DNA: TGTGCCAGCAGCTTGTCAGGGAGTAGGCGAGGGAGTAATGAAAAACTGTTTTTT.

The chain uses TRBV7-3 and TRBJ1-2, with a possible D match to TRBD1 (6 bases). Germline lookup yields CDR1 SGHTA and CDR2 FQGTGA. V was clipped by 6 bases and J by 7 bases, with 15 bases between them. The CDR3 covers 13 residues. Here the CDR3 reads CASSSGQLSGYTF. CDR3 coding DNA: TGTGCCAGCAGTTCTGGACAGCTAAGTGGCTACACCTTC.

This rearrangement joins TRBV9 to TRBJ1-1; D gene unclear. This CDR3 contains 13 residues. Trimming removed 1 base at V and 7 bases at J, with 11 bases between. Germline V gene lookup returns CDR1 SGDLS and CDR2 YYNGEE. The CDR3 region has the DNA TGTGCCAGCAGCGTATGGGAAGGGAGTGAAGCTTTCTTT. Translating it yields CASSVWEGSEAFF.

The rearrangement joins TRBV6-6 to TRBJ1-4, with TRBD1 as a possible D gene (5 bases). The V end lost 7 bases, the J end lost 8 bases, and 17 bases lay between the germline ends. CDR1 and CDR2 (germline): MNHNY, SVGAGI (reference sequence). This CDR3 contains 14 residues. CDR3 protein: CASTGTQEEEKLFF. DNA of the CDR3: TGTGCCAGCACCGGAACACAGGAAGAAGAAAAACTGTTTTTT.

The chain has TRBV11-3 and TRBJ1-2; D perhaps matches TRBD1 (5 bases). Germline V gene lookup returns CDR1 SGHNT and CDR2 YENEEA. V lost 1 base and J lost 5, with 11 bases in between. There are 14 residues in the CDR3. CDR3 bases: TGTGCCAGCAGCTTAGTCGGGGGTGGTTATGGCTACACCTTC. It yields the protein CASSLVGGGYGYTF.

The chain recombines TRBV29-1 with TRBJ1-1; TRBD1 matches 7 bases. V was pared by 7 bases and J by 3 bases, with 8 bases of the junction left unmatched. Germline-derived CDR1 and CDR2 are SQVTM and ANQGSEA. The CDR3 spans 13 residues. The CDR3 nucleotides are TGCAGCGCACGGGGACAGCTATACACTGAAGCTTTCTTT. This sequence encodes CSARGQLYTEAFF.

The V gene is TRBV29-1, the J gene TRBJ2-7; D is possibly TRBD1 (6 bases). Trimming pared 2 bases from V and 2 bases from J, leaving 13 bases between. Germline V gives CDR1 SQVTM, CDR2 ANQGSEA. CDR3 length: 14 residues. CDR3 nucleotides: TGCAGCGTTGAAATCAACAGGGCCCCCTACGAGCAGTACTTC. Protein: CSVEINRAPYEQYF.

The rearrangement uses TRBV5-1 and TRBJ1-2; no clear D. CDR1 is SGHRS and CDR2 is YFSETQ in the germline V gene. Trimming stripped 0 bases from V and 3 bases from J, with 6 bases between. This CDR3 comprises 13 residues. The CDR3 sequence is CASSLAYDYGYTF. As DNA, the CDR3 is TGCGCCAGCAGCTTGGCCTACGACTATGGCTACACCTTC. Full variable domain (outside the CDR3, taken from reference TRBV5-1 and TRBJ1-2): KAGVTQTPRYLIKTRGQQVTLSCSPISGHRSVSWYQQTPGQGLQFLFEYFSETQRNKGNFPGRFSGRQFSNSRSEMNVSTLELGDSALYLCASSLAYDYGYTFGSGTRLTVV.

The rearrangement joins TRBV6-6 to TRBJ2-1; possibly TRBD1 or TRBD2 for D (5 bases each). The CDR3 covers 13 residues. The germline V and J ends were trimmed by 7 bases and 3 bases, with 10 bases remaining between them. Germline V gives CDR1 MNHNY, CDR2 SVGAGI (reference sequence). The CDR3 sequence: CASKGTDYNEQFF. In DNA, the CDR3 is TGTGCCAGCAAAGGGACGGACTACAATGAGCAGTTCTTC.

V gene TRBV27 combines with J gene TRBJ2-7, with D maybe TRBD2 (7 bases). CDR3 length: 13 residues. Germline CDR1 and CDR2: MNHEY and SMNVEV (reference sequence). The ends were cut back, 6 bases at V and 2 bases at J, with 11 bases in the middle. Here the CDR3 DNA reads TGTGCCAGCAGAGGGGGGGCGCCCTACGAGCAGTACTTC. Its protein is CASRGGAPYEQYF.

The chain uses TRBV7-5 and TRBJ1-4; the DNA was not used to check the table's D call, TRBD1. TRBV7-5 is a pseudogene locus. This CDR3 spans 14 amino acids. CDR3: CARSSGATNEKLFF. The CDR3 nucleotides are TGTGCCAGAAGCTCTGGGGCTACTAATGAAAAACTGTTTTTT.